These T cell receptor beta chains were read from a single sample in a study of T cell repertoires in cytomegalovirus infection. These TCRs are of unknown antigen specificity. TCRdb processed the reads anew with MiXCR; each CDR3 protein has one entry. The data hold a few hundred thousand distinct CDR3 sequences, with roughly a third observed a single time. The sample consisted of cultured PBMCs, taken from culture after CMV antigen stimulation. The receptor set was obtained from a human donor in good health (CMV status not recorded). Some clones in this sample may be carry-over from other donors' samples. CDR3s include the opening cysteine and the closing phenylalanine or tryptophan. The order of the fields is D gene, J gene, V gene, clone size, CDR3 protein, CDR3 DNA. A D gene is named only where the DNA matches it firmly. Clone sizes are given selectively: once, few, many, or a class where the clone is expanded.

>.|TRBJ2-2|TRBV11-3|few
CASSLDVSGANTGELFF
TGTGCCAGCAGCTTAGATGTAAGCGGAGCGAACACCGGGGAGCTGTTTTTT
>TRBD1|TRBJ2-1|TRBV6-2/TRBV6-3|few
CASSSDRGPLGNEQFF
TGTGCCAGCAGTTCGGACAGGGGCCCCTTGGGGAATGAGCAGTTCTTC
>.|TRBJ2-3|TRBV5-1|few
CASRSTGDGTDTQYF
TGCGCCAGCAGATCCACGGGAGACGGCACAGATACGCAGTATTTT
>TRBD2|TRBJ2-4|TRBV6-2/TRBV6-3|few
CASSYRPSGRFGLNIQYF
TGTGCCAGCAGTTACCGACCCAGCGGGAGGTTCGGTTTGAACATTCAGTACTTC
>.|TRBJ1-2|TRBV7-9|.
CASSSPDSQFNYGYTF
TGTGCCAGCAGCTCACCGGACAGTCAGTTTAACTATGGCTACACCTTC
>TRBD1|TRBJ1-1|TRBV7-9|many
CASSPGQGLGEAFF
TGTGCCAGCAGCCCCGGACAGGGGCTGGGTGAAGCTTTCTTT
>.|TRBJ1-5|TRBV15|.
CATSKADTNQPQHF
TGTGCCACCAGCAAGGCGGATACCAATCAGCCCCAGCATTTT
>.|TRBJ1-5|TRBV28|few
CASRTLRGTQPQHF
TGTGCCAGCAGGACCCTACGGGGCACTCAGCCCCAGCATTTT
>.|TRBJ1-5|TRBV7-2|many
CASSLSRVRQPQHF
TGTGCCAGCAGCTTAAGCAGGGTACGTCAGCCCCAGCATTTT
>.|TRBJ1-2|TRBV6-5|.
CASSYGAGDSDGYTF
TGTGCCAGCAGTTACGGGGCAGGGGATAGCGATGGCTACACCTTC
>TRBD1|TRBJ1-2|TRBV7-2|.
CASSPNRGLGYTF
TGTGCCAGCAGCCCGAACAGGGGGCTCGGCTACACCTTC
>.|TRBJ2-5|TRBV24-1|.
CATSDLRDLQYF
TGTGCCACCAGTGATCTAAGGGACTTACAGTACTTC
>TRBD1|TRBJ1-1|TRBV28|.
CASSYGQGLSNTEAFF
TGTGCCAGCAGCTACGGACAGGGCCTTTCGAACACTGAAGCTTTCTTT
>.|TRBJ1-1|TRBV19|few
CASSQTGKAVTEAFF
TGTGCCAGTAGCCAAACAGGGAAGGCAGTCACTGAAGCTTTCTTT
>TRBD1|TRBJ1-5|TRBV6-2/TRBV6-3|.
CASSERDRGSLSNQPQHF
TGTGCCAGCAGTGAAAGGGACAGGGGTTCTTTAAGCAATCAGCCCCAGCATTTT
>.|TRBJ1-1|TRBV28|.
CASSVNRGRAFF
TGTGCCAGCAGTGTTAATCGGGGTAGAGCTTTCTTT
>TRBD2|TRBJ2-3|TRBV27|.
CASSFPDVGLAGLTSTDTQYF
TGTGCCAGCAGTTTCCCTGATGTAGGACTAGCGGGTTTAACTAGCACAGATACGCAGTATTTT
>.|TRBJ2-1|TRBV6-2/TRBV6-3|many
CASSYGSGPSNEQFF
TGTGCCAGCAGTTACGGCAGTGGGCCCTCAAATGAGCAGTTCTTC
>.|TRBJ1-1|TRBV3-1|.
CASSQEGTREAFF
TGTGCCAGCAGCCAAGAGGGGACAAGGGAAGCTTTCTTT